The clone carrying this T cell receptor (beta chain) occurred many times. These data originate in a study of T-cell reconstitution after alpha-beta-depleted transplantation in children. Preparation of the TCRbeta library involved a method that used unique molecular identifiers. One entry per CDR3 protein, called by TCRdb with MiXCR from the PCR reads. The sample contains 210,000 or so distinct CDR3 sequences, around 10% of which appear only once. CDR1 and CDR2 (germline): DFQATT, SNEGSKA (reference sequence). V lost 0 bases to trimming and J lost 2 bases; unmatched junction nucleotides: 11. This CDR3 is built from 17 residues.

The chain combines TRBV20-1 with TRBJ2-3; 7 bases match TRBD1. Specimen: PBMCs from the stem cell graft donor, collected from the stem cell graft. This clonotype was obtained from a human donor who donated a stem cell graft to a child with acute lymphoblastic leukemia. The CDR3 nucleotides are TGCAGTGCTAGAGATGACGAGGTCAGGGGGTTCACAGATACGCAGTATTTT. Encoded protein: CSARDDEVRGFTDTQYF.